The present TCR beta chain was sequenced within a study of shared clonotypes between healthy human individuals. Clones were sequenced by immunoSEQ multiplex PCR, and TCRdb holds only the in-frame ones, with some missing. Among about 1.1 million clones listed, about four fifths were seen once. Between the trimmed V and J ends, which lost 4 bases and 0 bases, there was a span of 12 bases. Germline V gives CDR1 SGHDT, CDR2 YYEEEE. The CDR3 loop spans 15 amino acids. Material for sequencing was memory CD4+ T cells from PBMCs. The subset is: CD45RA-negative fraction. The sequence was collected from a man aged 18-30 years in good health. Some clones in this sample may be carry-over from other donors' samples. V usage is TRBV5-6 and J usage is TRBJ2-3; D is uncertain. This CDR3 reads CASSTPTASTDTQYF. The CDR3 nucleotides read TGTGCCAGCAGCACTCCTACAGCGAGCACAGATACGCAGTATTTT. Full variable domain (rest looked up from reference TRBV5-6 and TRBJ2-3): DAGVTQSPTHLIKTRGQQVTLRCSPKSGHDTVSWYQQALGQGPQFIFQYYEEEERQRGNFPDRFSGHQFPNYSSELNVNALLLGDSALYLCASSTPTASTDTQYFGPGTRLTVL.